Listed below are T cell receptor beta chains from one sample, sequenced in a study of identical twins. Via MiXCR, TCRdb re-called the 5' RACE reads, giving one row per CDR3 protein. The sample has about 890,000 distinct CDR3 sequences, approximately 13% seen once. Separately, the same data were catalogued under a study of yellow fever vaccine responses in identical twins.

The sequenced sample consisted of PBMCs. All receptors come from a woman aged 18 to 35 in good health. The CDR3 runs from the conserved cysteine through the conserved F or W. A D gene is named only where the DNA matches it firmly. Not every row has a clone size; where given, it reads once, few, many or a size class.

J,V,D,size,CDR3,DNA
TRBJ2-7,TRBV7-9,TRBD2,NA,CASEGLAGATYEQYF,TGTGCCAGCGAGGGACTAGCGGGAGCCACCTACGAGCAGTACTTC
TRBJ2-6,TRBV6-1,NA,many,CASTISGANVLTF,TGTGCCAGCACCATCTCTGGGGCCAACGTCCTGACTTTC
TRBJ2-7,TRBV6-5,NA,NA,CASSYSRYSGATYEQYF,TGTGCCAGCAGTTACTCGAGATACTCGGGAGCTACCTACGAGCAGTACTTC
TRBJ1-2,TRBV12-3/TRBV12-4,NA,many,CASSFGAGGLYGYTF,TGTGCCAGCAGTTTCGGGGCAGGTGGCCTCTATGGCTACACCTTC
TRBJ2-7,TRBV3-1,TRBD2,NA,CASSLGGLVSEQYF,TGTGCCAGCAGCCTCGGGGGACTAGTTTCCGAGCAGTACTTC
TRBJ2-3,TRBV20-1,NA,NA,CSASSGGSTDTQYF,TGCAGTGCTAGCTCCGGGGGAAGCACAGATACGCAGTATTTT
TRBJ2-1,TRBV7-9,TRBD2,many,CASSLRTRYRNEQFF,TGTGCCAGCAGCTTAAGGACTAGATATCGCAATGAGCAGTTCTTC
TRBJ2-5,TRBV6-5,TRBD2,few,CASSYRTSGGVRGTQYF,TGTGCCAGCAGTTATAGGACTAGCGGGGGAGTCCGAGGGACCCAGTACTTC
TRBJ2-1,TRBV12-3/TRBV12-4,NA,few,CASSLMENNEQFF,TGTGCCAGCAGTTTAATGGAAAACAATGAGCAGTTCTTC
TRBJ2-3,TRBV29-1,NA,many,CSVESLVGDTQYF,TGCAGCGTTGAATCCTTAGTAGGAGATACGCAGTATTTT
TRBJ2-4,TRBV29-1,TRBD1,many,CSVEQGVNIQYF,TGCAGCGTTGAACAGGGGGTGAACATTCAGTACTTC
TRBJ1-1,TRBV5-1,TRBD1,NA,CASSTTGEPFTEAFF,TGCGCCAGCAGCACTACAGGGGAGCCCTTCACTGAAGCTTTCTTT
TRBJ2-5,TRBV5-6,NA,NA,CASRYRDELLETQYF,TGTGCCAGCAGGTACCGGGACGAGCTCCTGGAGACCCAGTACTTC
TRBJ2-1,TRBV2,NA,NA,CASNKDLNNEQFF,TGTGCCAGCAACAAGGACTTAAACAATGAGCAGTTCTTC
TRBJ2-4,TRBV9,NA,NA,CASSATLAKNIQYF,TGTGCCAGCAGCGCCACTCTAGCCAAAAACATTCAGTACTTC
TRBJ2-5,TRBV19,NA,NA,CASSNQKRESGETQYF,TGTGCCAGTAGTAATCAGAAACGGGAGTCTGGAGAGACCCAGTACTTC
TRBJ1-5,TRBV20-1,NA,NA,CSASVASNQPQHF,TGCAGTGCTAGTGTAGCTAGCAATCAGCCCCAGCATTTT
TRBJ1-2,TRBV18,TRBD1,many,CASSPRQGDGYTF,TGTGCCAGCTCACCACGACAGGGGGATGGCTACACCTTC
TRBJ2-3,TRBV20-1,TRBD2,few,CSAPRARPPSGLGLAVTDTQYF,TGCAGTGCTCCCCGGGCGAGGCCCCCATCGGGACTAGGACTAGCGGTCACAGATACGCAGTATTTT
TRBJ2-7,TRBV11-1,NA,NA,CASSLAGVLGAGSYEQYF,TGTGCCAGCAGCTTAGCTGGAGTTTTGGGGGCTGGCTCCTACGAGCAGTACTTC
TRBJ2-1,TRBV7-2,TRBD2,many,CASFPPSGYNEQFF,TGTGCCAGCTTCCCACCTAGCGGCTACAATGAGCAGTTCTTC
TRBJ1-1,TRBV9,NA,few,CASSVGQSTEAFF,TGTGCCAGCAGCGTAGGGCAGAGCACTGAAGCTTTCTTT
TRBJ2-2,TRBV12-3/TRBV12-4,TRBD2,few,CASSGTSGGPTWELFF,TGTGCCAGCAGTGGGACTAGCGGGGGGCCGACCTGGGAGCTGTTTTTT
TRBJ2-2,TRBV20-1,TRBD2,NA,CSALIRAGGPGELFF,TGCAGTGCTTTGATAAGGGCGGGGGGGCCCGGGGAGCTGTTTTTT
TRBJ2-2,TRBV12-3/TRBV12-4,NA,many,CASSRTGELFF,TGTGCCAGCAGCCGGACCGGGGAGCTGTTTTTT
TRBJ2-5,TRBV29-1,TRBD1,many,CSVETGQETQYF,TGCAGCGTAGAGACAGGGCAAGAGACCCAGTACTTC
TRBJ1-4,TRBV7-9,TRBD1,NA,CASSPGQGNNEKLFF,TGTGCCAGCAGCCCCGGACAGGGCAATAATGAAAAACTGTTTTTT
TRBJ2-1,TRBV29-1,TRBD2,NA,CSVRGLANYNEQFF,TGCAGCGTACGAGGACTAGCGAACTACAATGAGCAGTTCTTC
TRBJ1-2,TRBV12-3/TRBV12-4,TRBD1,few,CASRPGTGNENYGYTF,TGTGCCAGCAGACCCGGGACAGGGAACGAAAACTATGGCTACACCTTC
TRBJ2-7,TRBV10-3,NA,NA,CAIRGTLGSYEQYF,TGTGCCATCAGAGGGACCTTAGGATCCTACGAGCAGTACTTC